This T cell receptor beta chain derives from a study of PD-L1 blockade in urothelial cancer. The wider study: Males with bladder-origin urothelial cancer constituted about 90% of the roughly 30 patients. Blood was analyzed 3 weeks (second dose) and 6 weeks after treatment start. Study patients had been treated with 0 to 3 previous chemotherapy regimens. Peripheral blood specimens exhibited a median yield of about 140,000 T cells.

Time point indicated: peripheral blood 6 weeks after treatment start. CDR3 length: 15 residues. Germline CDR1 and CDR2: MNHEY and SMNVEV (reference sequence). V lost 4 bases to trimming and J lost 9 bases; unmatched junction nucleotides: 6. Measured with immunoSEQ multiplex PCR; TCRdb has only the in-frame clones, and not every one. The sample consists of some 19,000 clones, around 81% of them appearing once. The chain joins TRBV27 to TRBJ2-1; 13 bases are a match to TRBD2. The receptor comes from a man aged 50-59 years with urothelial cancer. The source material was PBMCs, sampled around atezolizumab (anti-PD-L1) treatment. The CDR3 sequence: CASSSSGLAGREQFF. The CDR3 DNA reads as TGTGCCAGCAGTTCATCGGGACTAGCGGGACGTGAGCAGTTCTTC.